This T cell receptor beta chain was captured by sequencing in a study of cytomegalovirus exposure and HLA in healthy donors. Findings and caveats of the study: An analysis was carried out later, and it reportedly showed fewer N-insertions in an Asian-associated ancestry cluster than the approximately 670-donor mean. A later analysis appeared to link common viral pathogens to several of the most significant clusters. In a later analysis, CMV-associated beta chains were mostly HLA-associated, it appeared.

The J segment lost 12 bases and the V segment lost 5 bases, leaving 12 bases of the junction unmatched. CDR3 size: 15 residues. CDR1 and CDR2 (germline): LNHDA, SQIVND (reference sequence). Comment on this clone: Its specificity is unknown.

Primers for the PCR totalled 60 Vbeta and 13 Jbeta. Assay used: immunoSEQ multiplex PCR; TCRdb lists only in-frame clones, some missing. The sample lists about 85,000 clones, around two thirds occurring once. The chain couples TRBV19 to TRBJ2-1, with 11 bases lining up with TRBD2. The TCR sequence derives from a man aged 25-45 years in good health and CMV-seronegative. The sequencing sample was made of PBMCs. The CDR3 nucleotides are TGTGCCAGTAGTTTCGAGACTAGCGGGATTACACGGCAGTTCTTC. Encoded protein: CASSFETSGITRQFF.